A single sample gave rise to the 2 T cell receptor beta chains below, sequenced in a study of cytomegalovirus exposure and HLA in healthy donors. The table came from immunoSEQ multiplex PCR; TCRdb's copy has only in-frame clones and leaves some out. The table includes about 150,000 clones, more than 70% detected once. The specimen was PBMCs. The receptors come from a human donor in good health.

The J gene is TRBJ2-7, the V gene TRBV6-1; tentatively, D is TRBD2 (7 bases). The germline gives CDR1 MNHNS, CDR2 SASEGT. The CDR3 spans 13 residues. Trimming removed 5 bases from V and 4 bases from J, with 12 bases in between. CDR3 sequence reads: CASSYGRGYEQYF. For the CDR3, the DNA is TGTGCCAGCAGTTATGGGAGGGGGTACGAGCAGTACTTC.

The chain combines TRBV7-9 with TRBJ1-2; D is perhaps TRBD1 (6 bases). Germline loops: CDR1 SEHNR, CDR2 FQNEAQ (reference sequence). V lost 6 bases, J lost 8 bases, and 16 bases lay in between. The CDR3 length is 13 residues. CDR3 in amino acids: CASSRTALGGYTF. CDR3 nucleotides: TGTGCCAGCAGTAGGACAGCCTTAGGAGGCTACACCTTC.